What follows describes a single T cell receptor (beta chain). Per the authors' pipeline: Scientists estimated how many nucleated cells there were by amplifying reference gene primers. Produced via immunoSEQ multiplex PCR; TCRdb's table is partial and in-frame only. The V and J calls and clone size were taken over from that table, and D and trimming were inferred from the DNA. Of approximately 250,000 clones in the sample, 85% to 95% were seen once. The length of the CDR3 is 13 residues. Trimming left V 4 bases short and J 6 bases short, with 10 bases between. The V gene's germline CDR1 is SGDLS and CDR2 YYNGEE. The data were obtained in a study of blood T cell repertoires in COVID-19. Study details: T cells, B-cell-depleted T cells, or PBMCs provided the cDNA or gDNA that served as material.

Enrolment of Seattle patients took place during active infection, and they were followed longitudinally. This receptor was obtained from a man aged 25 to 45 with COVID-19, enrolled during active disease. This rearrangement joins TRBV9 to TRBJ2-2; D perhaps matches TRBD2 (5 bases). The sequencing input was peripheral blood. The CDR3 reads CASSSQLAGELFF. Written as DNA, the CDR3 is TGTGCCAGCAGCTCCCAACTAGCCGGGGAGCTGTTTTTT.